These 31 T cell receptor beta chains share one sample of origin, sequenced in a study of tumor-infiltrating lymphocytes in primary liver carcinoma. Production of TCR beta cDNA used approximately 0.45 ug total RNA together with a constant-region primer. Three rounds of nested multiplex PCR with slightly modified ARM-PCR produced TCR beta libraries. TRBV1-TRBV30 forward and Cbeta reverse primers drove the first two roughly 11-cycle rounds. MiXCR, applied by TCRdb to the multiplex PCR reads, yields one record per CDR3 protein. There are approximately 99,000 distinct CDR3 sequences in the sample; around 63% occur only once, and 9.5% lies in the top ten. Co-extracted RNA and DNA came from about 19-30 mg of unsorted bulk tissue. The material sequenced was liver tumor tissue from sampling region 5. As to subset: tumor region T5, tumor centre. These TCRs come from a woman in her fifties or sixties with primary liver carcinoma and hepatitis B virus infection.

A note on this clonotype: Sequence at one end of the junction differs from germline and may be a read error. Here the CDR3 DNA reads TGTGCCAGCAGCCAACGGACTAGCGACCTATCCTATGAGCAGTACTTC. Translating it yields CASSQRTSDLSYEQYF. This chain joins TRBV4-2 and TRBJ2-7; the match to TRBD2 covers 9 bases. CDR1 and CDR2 from the germline V gene are LGHNA and YNFKEQ. This CDR3 region has 16 residues.

The chain combines TRBV5-1 with TRBJ1-2; tentatively, D is TRBD1 (5 bases). The V and J ends lost 3 bases and 8 bases respectively, with 26 bases between them. The CDR3 has 17 residues. Germline V gene lookup returns CDR1 SGHRS and CDR2 YFSETQ. As DNA, the CDR3 is TGCGCCAGCAGCTACCGTCCACCCGGGGACTCGACGGGAGGCTACACCTTC. This translates into CASSYRPPGDSTGGYTF.

As to this clonotype: This may come from a read error, since a much larger clone is one base off. The rearrangement uses TRBV28 and TRBJ2-1; D is perhaps TRBD1 (5 bases). The CDR3 is 15 amino acids. CDR1 MDHEN and CDR2 SYDVKM come from the germline V gene. For the CDR3, the DNA is TGTGCCAGCAGTTTTTTCAGGGCGTCCTACAATGAGCGGTTCTTC. As protein: CASSFFRASYNERFF.

Only a few counts were recorded for this clonotype. J is TRBJ2-7 and V is TRBV7-9, with D possibly being TRBD2 (7 bases). V was trimmed by 5 bases and J by 2 bases, leaving 16 bases between them. Germline assignment: CDR1 SEHNR and CDR2 FQNEAQ (reference sequence). The CDR3 sequence is 15 residues long. DNA for the CDR3: TGTGCCAGCAGCCCAGGGGCGGGAGCTACCTACGAGCAGTACTTC. Its translation is CASSPGAGATYEQYF.

This clonotype occurred once. Compared with germline, one end of the junction differs, possibly owing to a read error. The chain employs TRBV28 and TRBJ2-2, with 8 positions matching TRBD1. Germline CDR1 is MDHEN and CDR2 is SYDVKM. CDR3 length: 16 residues. CDR3 in amino acids: CANSRTGRLRTGELFF. In DNA, the CDR3 is TGTGCCAACAGTAGGACAGGGCGACTAAGGACCGGGGAGCTGTTTTTT. The full variable domain, rest sourced from reference TRBV28 and TRBJ2-2, is DVKVTQSSRYLVKRTGEKVFLECVQDMDHENMFWYRQDPGLGLRLIYFSYDVKMKEKGDIPEGYSVSREKKERFSLILESASTNQTSMYLCANSRTGRLRTGELFFGEGSRLTVL.

CDR3 residues: CGSTEGTLLAKNIQYF. The CDR3 nucleotides read TGTGGTAGCACCGAAGGGACTCTCTTAGCCAAAAACATTCAGTACTTC. The chain combines TRBV6-1 with TRBJ2-4, with a tentative D call TRBD2 (6 bases). CDR3 length: 16 amino acids. Germline V CDR1 and CDR2: MNHNS, SASEGT.

This clonotype was observed a handful of times. A much larger clone differs from this one at a single base, so this may be a read error. The genes are TRBV12-3 or TRBV12-4 and TRBJ2-5; D ambiguous. This CDR3 is 15 amino acids long. CDR3 DNA: TGTGCCGGCAGCGTAGTTGCCGGGCCCCAAGAGACCCAGTACTTC. As protein: CAGSVVAGPQETQYF.

This clonotype was detected many times. CDR3 protein: CASSSGVLAGGTYNEQFF. DNA of the CDR3: TGTGCCAGCAGCTCCGGGGTGCTAGCGGGGGGTACCTACAATGAGCAGTTCTTC. The chain has TRBV7-8 and TRBJ2-1; TRBD2 aligns across 11 bases. Losses at the gene ends were 4 bases for V and 2 bases for J; bases not matched to a gene: 10. Germline CDR1 SGHVS, CDR2 FQNEAQ. The CDR3 totals 18 residues.

Concerning this clonotype: The junction departs from germline at one end; a sequencing error may be responsible. This rearrangement joins TRBV29-1 to TRBJ2-1; TRBD1 might be the D (6 bases). The CDR3 sequence is 14 residues long. From germline, CDR1 is SQVTM and CDR2 ANQGSEA. CDR3 DNA sequence: TGCTGCGTTGAACCGACAGGATCCGGCAATGAACAGTTCTTC. Its protein product is CCVEPTGSGNEQFF.

Points on this clonotype: Sequence at one end of the junction differs from germline and may be a read error. The CDR3 reads CANSLGGTGAHNEQFF. The CDR3 DNA follows: TGCGCCAACAGCTTGGGTGGGACAGGGGCCCATAATGAGCAGTTCTTC. The chain links TRBV5-1 to TRBJ2-1, with 10 bases matching TRBD1. CDR3 length: 16 residues. Per germline, CDR1 SGHRS and CDR2 YFSETQ.

For this clonotype: The missing conserved phenylalanine or tryptophan at the end of this CDR3 makes a read error likely. This sequence joins TRBV11-1 and TRBJ2-7; D possibly uses TRBD1 or TRBD2 (6 bases each). This CDR3 has 14 residues. Germline loops: CDR1 SGHAT, CDR2 FQDESV (reference sequence). CDR3 in amino acids: CASNLRGASYEQYL. The CDR3 DNA is TGTGCCAGCAACTTAAGGGGGGCCTCCTACGAGCAGTACCTC.

Comment on this clonotype: One end of the junction is discordant with germline, which a read error may explain. The rearrangement joins TRBV6-6 to TRBJ1-5; D ambiguous. Per the germline V gene, CDR1 is MNHNY and CDR2 is SVGAGI (reference sequence). The CDR3 is 16 residues long. CDR3 nucleotide sequence: TGTGCCAGCAGTTACTCCACCGGGAGAGGTTTTCAGTCCCAGCATTTT. Translated: CASSYSTGRGFQSQHF.

On this clonotype itself: The conserved final phenylalanine or tryptophan is absent from the CDR3, which likely points to a read error. The CDR3 sequence: CASSLGGACSYEQYS. CDR3 in DNA: TGTGCCAGCAGCTTAGGAGGGGCTTGCTCCTACGAGCAGTACTCC. The chain combines TRBV7-8 with TRBJ2-7, with D tentatively TRBD1 or TRBD2 (5 bases each). Germline V gene lookup returns CDR1 SGHVS and CDR2 FQNEAQ. With 1 base removed from V and 0 bases from J, the gap between germline ends came to 10 bases. This CDR3 is 15 amino acids long.

Points on this clonotype: The CDR3 carries no conserved terminal phenylalanine or tryptophan, so it likely arises from a read error. The V call is TRBV6-5, the J call TRBJ2-2, with D perhaps matching TRBD2 (7 bases). V lost 6 bases and J lost 7, with 30 bases in between. The CDR3 sequence is 19 residues long. Germline-derived CDR1 and CDR2 are MNHEY and SVGAGI. The CDR3 is CASSPPPTGVGTNVGELFY. The CDR3 DNA follows: TGTGCCAGCAGCCCCCCCCCGACAGGTGTCGGGACTAACGTCGGGGAGCTGTTTTAT.

A remark on this clonotype: The junction differs from germline at one of its ends, possibly a read error. The rearrangement uses TRBV29-1 and TRBJ2-2, with D perhaps given as TRBD1 or TRBD2 (5 bases each). There are 16 residues in the CDR3. Germline CDR1 reads SQVTM; CDR2 reads ANQGSEA. The CDR3 DNA reads TGCAGCGTTGATCTTACGGGGACGAGCAACACAGGGGAGCTGTTTTTT. Translating gives CSVDLTGTSNTGELFF.

As to this clonotype: A much larger clonotype is one base distant, so this may be a read error. The chain joins TRBV7-8 to TRBJ2-5; D remains ambiguous. Germline CDR1 reads SGHVS; CDR2 reads FQNEAQ. The CDR3 spans 14 residues. V was cut by 3 bases and J by 0 bases, with 8 bases left in between. CDR3 region: CASSFGSNQETQYF. The CDR3 DNA is TGTGCCAGCAGCTTTGGTTCAAACCAAGAGACCCAGTACTTC.

The chain links TRBV11-2 to TRBJ2-6; 8 nucleotides agree with TRBD1. V lost 7 bases, J lost 2 bases, and 22 bases stayed unmatched. Germline CDR1 SGHAT, CDR2 FQNNGV. The CDR3 is 21 amino acids. The DNA of the CDR3 is TGTGCCAGCAACATGGGGGGAGACAGGGGCATTTCCCTCACTGGGGCCAACGTCCTGACTTTC. It is translated as CASNMGGDRGISLTGANVLTF.

A note on this clonotype: This CDR3 is missing its conserved last phenylalanine or tryptophan, likely due to a read error. Because the CDR3's place on the DNA is in doubt, the DNA is left out and the CDR3 is given as listed by TCRdb. J is TRBJ2-1 and V is TRBV12-3 or TRBV12-4. Inclusive of both ends, the CDR3 amounts to 11 amino acids. The CDR3 reads CASSWGRTRFI.

The CDR3 reads CASTLRAGPDTQYF. In DNA form, the CDR3 reads TGTGCCAGCACTCTAAGGGCGGGTCCAGATACGCAGTATTTT. This sequence joins TRBV28 and TRBJ2-3; D perhaps matches TRBD2 (5 bases). The germline CDR1 and CDR2 sequences are MDHEN and SYDVKM. V lost 7 bases, J lost 4 bases, and 15 bases lay in between. There are 14 residues in the CDR3.

This clonotype was counted only a few times. The chain links TRBV2 to TRBJ1-2; 9 bases align to TRBD1. Trimming removed 5 bases from V and 5 bases from J; junction bases left unmatched: 9. The CDR3 extends over 15 amino acids. Looked up from germline, CDR1 is SNHLY and CDR2 is FYNNEI. The CDR3 loop reads CASSPDRGIRYGYTF. CDR3 in DNA: TGTGCCAGCAGTCCCGACAGGGGGATTCGGTATGGCTACACCTTC.

Of note for this clonotype: One end of the junction is discordant with germline, which a read error may explain. This chain links TRBV5-1 with TRBJ1-1; the D is unclear. There are 14 residues in the CDR3. Germline-derived CDR1 and CDR2 are SGHRS and YFSETQ. In nucleotides, the CDR3 is TGCGCCAGCAGCCTAGCAAATCCTAACACTGAAGGTTTCTTT. Its translation: CASSLANPNTEGFF.

For this clonotype: One end of the junction varies from germline; a read error may be responsible. The chain joins TRBV7-8 to TRBJ1-1; D uncertain. The CDR3 contains 13 residues. The germline V gene has CDR1 SGHVS and CDR2 FQNEAQ. This chain's CDR3 is CASSIILGAEAYF. Here the CDR3 DNA reads TGTGCCAGCAGCATCATCTTGGGAGCTGAAGCTTACTTT.

Comments on this clonotype: The junction does not match germline at one end; this may be a read error. CDR3 region: CASSVSSAGQLFF. The CDR3, as DNA: TGTGCCAGCAGCGTCTCCTCGGCCGGGCAGCTGTTTTTT. The chain uses TRBV9 and TRBJ2-2, with D unresolved. This CDR3 is built from 13 residues. Germline V gene sequence: CDR1 SGDLS, CDR2 YYNGEE.

This clonotype came up many times. The chain recombines TRBV28 with TRBJ2-7, with 11 bases lining up with TRBD2. Germline CDR1 reads MDHEN; CDR2 reads SYDVKM. The CDR3 consists of 15 residues. V shed 7 bases, J shed 5 bases, and the junction held 10 bases outside the gene matches. The CDR3 loop is CASTNRLAGTNEQYF. DNA for the CDR3: TGTGCCAGCACCAACAGACTAGCGGGGACTAACGAGCAGTACTTC.

With respect to this clonotype: This clone may be a read error of a much larger clone one base away. The rearrangement uses TRBV7-9 and TRBJ2-2, with 8 bases fitting TRBD2. Germline CDR1 and CDR2: SEHNR and FQNEAQ (reference sequence). The J segment lost 9 bases and the V segment lost 6 bases, leaving 12 bases of the junction unmatched. This CDR3 contains 15 residues. CDR3 nucleotide sequence: TGTGCCAGCAGACCCGGACTAGCTGGGACCAGGGAGCTGTTTTTT. This gives the protein CASRPGLAGTRELFF.

This chain links TRBV11-1 with TRBJ2-2, with D unresolved. Deletions cut 10 bases from V and 3 bases from J, with 15 bases between. CDR1 is SGHAT and CDR2 is FQDESV in the germline V gene (reference sequence). CDR3 length equals 14 residues. The CDR3 region has the DNA TGTGCCAACAGACTGAGCCTCGACACCGGGGAGCTGTTTTTT. Translated, it gives CANRLSLDTGELFF.

This clonotype has ten or more counts. This CDR3 is CASSYSLNMNTEAFF. CDR3 DNA: TGTGCCAGCAGTTACTCATTAAACATGAACACTGAAGCTTTCTTT. The chain couples TRBV6-5 to TRBJ1-1; no definite D call. V was clipped by 0 bases and J by 0 bases, with 8 bases between them. CDR3 length: 15 amino acids. Germline lookup yields CDR1 MNHEY and CDR2 SVGAGI.

A remark on this clonotype: A junction end diverges from the germline sequence, so it may reflect a read error. The chain employs TRBV4-2 and TRBJ2-7; D may be TRBD2 (6 bases). CDR3 length equals 14 residues. The germline gives CDR1 LGHNA, CDR2 YNFKEQ. CDR3 loop: CANSQDRLEGETYF. The CDR3 bases are TGTGCCAACAGCCAAGATAGACTAGAGGGAGAAACCTACTTC.

A word on this clonotype: The conserved phenylalanine or tryptophan normally closing the CDR3 is absent here, so this likely arose from a read error. The chain combines TRBV11-3 with TRBJ1-1; D might be TRBD1 (6 bases). Germline V gene data show CDR1 as SGHNT and CDR2 as YENEEA. The CDR3 totals 18 residues. The CDR3 sequence: CASSLGAGRGVMNTEAFC. The DNA of the CDR3 is TGTGCCAGCAGCTTAGGAGCTGGAAGGGGGGTCATGAACACCGAAGCTTTCTGC.

The chain has TRBV7-9 and TRBJ1-6; D call uncertain. There are 13 residues in the CDR3. The V end was cut by 1 base, the J end by 11 bases, with 9 bases between. Germline V gene sequence: CDR1 SEHNR, CDR2 FQNEAQ (reference sequence). The CDR3 DNA is TGTGCCAGCAGCTTAGAAGGGAGTACACCCCTCCACTTT. The encoded protein is CASSLEGSTPLHF.

This clonotype was seen many times. This rearrangement joins TRBV10-1 to TRBJ2-7; D may correspond to TRBD1 or TRBD2 (5 bases each). The CDR3 is made up of 16 amino acids. Germline V gene data show CDR1 as WNHNN and CDR2 as SYGVQD (reference sequence). The V gene lost 2 bases and the J gene lost 3 bases, with 17 bases spanning the gap. The CDR3 nucleotides are TGCGCCAGCAGTGAGGTCCCGTCAGGGAGAGTCTACGAGCAGTACTTC. Its translation is CASSEVPSGRVYEQYF.